Presented here are 13 T cell receptor beta chains from one specimen sequenced in a study of T cells in women clearing cervical HPV infection (dated by TCRdb to between 2018 and 2020). The method behind the library was the immunoSEQ multiplex PCR assay. TCRdb holds this immuneACCESS table with in-frame rearrangements only. Some clones are missing; in checked studies, unresolved V genes explain under half, and the rest has no known cause. This specimen's table enumerates about 15,000 clones. The ten largest clones capture approximately 7.1% of the sample. The sequencing sample was made of blood buffy coat. The source of these receptors is a woman between 18 and 69 years old with a cervical HPV16 infection that either progressed to CIN3+ or cleared (not recorded which).

The sequenced CDR3 bases are TGTGCCAGCAGTGCGGACAGGGGGGGTCGTGAA. Protein: CASSADRGGRE. The full CDR3 sequence reads CASSADRGGREAFF. The chain links TRBV6-1 to TRBJ1-1; the match to TRBD1 covers 10 bases. The read gets to within 3 residues of the CDR3 end, and the germline J gene fills in the rest. The CDR3 runs 14 residues. The germline V gene encodes CDR1 MNHNS and CDR2 SASEGT. After removal of 4 bases from V and 7 bases from J, the junction contained 6 bases not matched to a gene.

In regard to this clone: The CDR3 end falls 3 residues outside the read, so it is completed with the germline J gene. The V gene is TRBV2, the J gene TRBJ2-3; possible D gene TRBD2, 7 bases. Looked up from germline, CDR1 is SNHLY and CDR2 is FYNNEI. Trimming removed 9 bases from V and 2 bases from J, with 12 bases in between. This CDR3 is 13 amino acids long. CDR3 sequence reads: CARGGDHTDTQYF. The part of the CDR3 DNA that was read is TGTGCCAGAGGGGGGGACCACACAGATACG.

As regards this clone: The read falls 3 residues short of the CDR3 end, and the missing part is taken from the germline J gene. J is TRBJ2-2 and V is TRBV5-1; 7 positions agree with TRBD1. Germline V gene sequence: CDR1 SGHRS, CDR2 YFSETQ. The CDR3 contains 15 residues. The CDR3 DNA, read in part, is TGCGCCAGCAGCCTAGGACAGGACCGAGGGGGAAAG. Translated, it gives CASSLGQDRGGK. The entire CDR3 is CASSLGQDRGGKLFF.

Regarding this clone: The read stops 3 residues short of the end of the CDR3; the missing end is completed from the germline J gene. The J gene is TRBJ2-7, the V gene TRBV12-3 or TRBV12-4; 9 nucleotides match TRBD1. The V and J ends lost 2 bases and 4 bases, in that order; junction bases with no gene match: 3. The CDR3 spans 14 residues. CDR3: CASSLYRGHYEQYF. Incomplete CDR3 DNA: TGTGCCAGCAGTTTATACAGGGGGCATTACGAG.

Note on this clone: The read stops 3 residues short of the end of the CDR3; the missing end is completed from the germline J gene. V gene TRBV20-1 combines with J gene TRBJ2-7; 8 bases fit TRBD2. V lost 3 bases and J lost 2; bases outside the gene matches: 6. The germline gives CDR1 DFQATT, CDR2 SNEGSKA (reference sequence). There are 14 residues in the CDR3. The CDR3 region is CSARGSSGTYEQYF. The part of the CDR3 DNA that was read is TGCAGTGCTAGGGGGAGTAGCGGGACCTACGAG.

Note on this clone: Sequencing ends 3 residues short of the CDR3 end; the germline J gene provides the rest. The V and J genes are TRBV4-1 and TRBJ1-2; TRBD1 might be the D (6 bases). Trimming removed 1 base from V and 6 bases from J, with 15 bases in between. Germline CDR1 is MGHRA and CDR2 is YSYEKL. The CDR3 is 15 residues long. The CDR3 sequence: CASSQGDTLSHGYTF. The DNA read from the CDR3 is TGCGCCAGCAGCCAAGGGGACACGCTATCCCATGGC.

A word on this clone: The read terminates 3 residues before the CDR3 end, so the remaining end is supplied by the germline J gene. The J gene is TRBJ1-2, the V gene TRBV29-1, with D possibly matching TRBD1 (6 bases). Germline CDR1 is SQVTM and CDR2 is ANQGSEA. The length of the CDR3 is 12 residues. The ends were cut back, 1 base at V and 6 bases at J, with 9 bases in the middle. The covered CDR3 bases are TGCAGCGTTGAAGGGGCAGGGGATGGC. Protein: CSVEGAGDG. The entire CDR3 protein is CSVEGAGDGYTF.

For this clone: The read ends 3 residues early relative to the CDR3; the germline J gene fills the gap. The rearrangement links TRBV19 to TRBJ2-1; 8 bases map to TRBD1. CDR3 size: 17 residues. The J segment lost 7 bases and the V segment lost 3 bases, leaving 14 bases of the junction unmatched. Germline V CDR1 and CDR2: LNHDA, SQIVND (reference sequence). The CDR3: CASSIVKGQGASNEQFF. Partial CDR3 DNA: TGTGCCAGTAGTATTGTTAAGGGCCAGGGGGCGTCAAATGAG.

To note about this clone: The observed sequence ends 3 residues before the CDR3 terminus, with the missing tail filled in from the germline J gene. This rearrangement joins TRBV19 to TRBJ1-2; D gene uncertain. This CDR3 contains 15 residues. Germline V lookup: CDR1 LNHDA, CDR2 SQIVND (reference sequence). CDR3 in amino acids: CASSIGNSFTDTYTF. The part of the CDR3 DNA that was read is TGTGCCAGTAGTATAGGTAACAGTTTCACAGATACC.

Concerning this clone itself: The read ends 3 residues early relative to the CDR3; the germline J gene fills the gap. The chain links TRBV15 to TRBJ1-5; possibly TRBD1 for D (5 bases). The CDR3 consists of 14 residues. Germline CDR1 is LNHNV and CDR2 is YYDKDF (reference sequence). V was trimmed by 3 bases and J by 4 bases, leaving 10 bases between them. CDR3 amino acids: CATSRTDFNQPQHF. Incomplete CDR3 DNA: TGTGCCACCAGCAGGACAGATTTTAATCAGCCC.

A note on this clone: Sequencing ends 3 residues short of the CDR3 end; the germline J gene provides the rest. This chain joins TRBV20-1 and TRBJ1-2, with 8 bases that match TRBD1. The V gene's germline CDR1 is DFQATT and CDR2 SNEGSKA (reference sequence). The CDR3 has 12 residues. Trimming at V came to 5 bases and at J to 4 bases, leaving 3 bases not matched to a gene. This chain's CDR3 is CSAVGTGYGYTF. The sequenced part of the CDR3 DNA is TGCAGTGCTGTCGGGACAGGCTATGGC.

Regarding this clone: The sequence runs out 3 residues before the end of the CDR3; the remainder is reconstructed from the germline J gene. The V gene is TRBV10-3, the J gene TRBJ2-2, with D perhaps matching TRBD2 (5 bases). Germline CDR1 ENHRY, CDR2 SYGVKD. The CDR3 totals 17 residues. Trimming removed 0 bases from V and 4 bases from J, with 15 bases in between. CDR3: CAISESIGVRGTGELFF. CDR3 DNA, as far as it was read: TGTGCCATCAGTGAGTCTATCGGGGTTAGAGGCACCGGGGAG.

Note on this clone: Coverage ceases 3 residues before the CDR3 finishes, and the germline J gene fills in the end. The chain uses TRBV5-1 and TRBJ2-2; a possible D gene is TRBD2 (6 bases). CDR3 length: 18 residues. V shed 0 bases and J shed 1 base, with 16 bases lying between them. CDR1 is SGHRS and CDR2 is YFSETQ in the germline V gene. The CDR3 region is CASSLANSGALNTGELFF. CDR3 DNA, as far as it was read: TGCGCCAGCAGCTTGGCCAATAGCGGAGCCCTGAACACCGGGGAG.